The rows below give T cell receptor beta chains drawn from one sample of a study of blood T cell repertoires in COVID-19. Produced via immunoSEQ multiplex PCR; TCRdb's table is partial and in-frame only. The sample has roughly 130,000 clones; 65% to 80% are singletons. The sample consisted of peripheral blood. The receptors shown here come from a man aged 60 to 69 with acute or convalescent COVID-19. CDR3s include the opening cysteine and the closing phenylalanine or tryptophan. The order of the fields is clone size, V gene, J gene, D gene, CDR3 DNA, CDR3 protein. A D gene is named only where the DNA matches it firmly. Where a row states a size, it is once, few, many or the class of an expanded clone; other rows omit it.

.	TRBV6-5	TRBJ1-2	TRBD1	TGTGCCAGCAGAGGGGACAGGGGGCCTGGTGGCTACACCTTC	CASRGDRGPGGYTF
few	TRBV10-3	TRBJ1-2	TRBD1	TGTGCCATCAGTGGGGACAGAGTCTATGGCTACACCTTC	CAISGDRVYGYTF
.	TRBV15	TRBJ1-1	.	TGTGCCACCAGCAGAGACTCCAGTTCGAACACTGAAGCTTTCTTT	CATSRDSSSNTEAFF
once	TRBV30	TRBJ2-3	TRBD2	TGTGCCTGGACCCCGGCGACTAGCGCGTACACAGATACGCAGTATTTT	CAWTPATSAYTDTQYF
.	TRBV6-1	TRBJ2-2	TRBD1	TGTGCCAGCAGTGAAGGACAGGGGGCCGGGGAGCTGTTTTTT	CASSEGQGAGELFF
.	TRBV19	TRBJ2-1	.	TGTGCCAGTAGCCTCTCGCGGGCCCAAAGTACGAATGAGCAGTTCTTC	CASSLSRAQSTNEQFF
.	TRBV5-1	TRBJ1-3	.	TGCGCCAGCAGCCCCCGACCTAGTTCTGGAAACACCATATATTTT	CASSPRPSSGNTIYF
.	TRBV12-3/TRBV12-4	TRBJ1-5	TRBD1	TGTGCCAGCAGCAAGGACAGGGGTCAGCCCCAGCATTTT	CASSKDRGQPQHF
.	TRBV27	TRBJ2-2	.	TGTGCCAGCAGTGTGACCCAGGGCCAGGGGGAGCTGTTTTTT	CASSVTQGQGELFF
.	TRBV11-2	TRBJ2-7	TRBD2	TGTGCCAGCAGCTTTCGGCGGGAGGAGGGCGAGCAGTACTTC	CASSFRREEGEQYF
medium-sized	TRBV2	TRBJ1-5	.	TGTGCCAGCTCGCGAGAACAGGGAAGCAATCAGCCCCAGCATTTT	CASSREQGSNQPQHF